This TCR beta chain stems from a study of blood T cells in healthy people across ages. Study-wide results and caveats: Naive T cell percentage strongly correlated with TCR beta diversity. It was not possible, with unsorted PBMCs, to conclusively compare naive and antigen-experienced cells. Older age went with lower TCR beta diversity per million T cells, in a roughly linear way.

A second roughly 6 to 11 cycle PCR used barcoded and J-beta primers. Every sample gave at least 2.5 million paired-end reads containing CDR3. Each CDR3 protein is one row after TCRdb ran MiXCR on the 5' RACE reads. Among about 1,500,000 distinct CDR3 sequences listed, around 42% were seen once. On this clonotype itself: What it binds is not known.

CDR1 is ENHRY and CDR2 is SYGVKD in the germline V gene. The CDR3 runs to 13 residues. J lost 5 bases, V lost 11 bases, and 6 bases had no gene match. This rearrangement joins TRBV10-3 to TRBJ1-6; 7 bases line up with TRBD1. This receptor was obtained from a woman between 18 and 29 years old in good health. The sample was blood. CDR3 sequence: CAERDSDNSPLHF. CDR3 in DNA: TGTGCCGAAAGGGACAGTGATAATTCACCCCTCCACTTT.